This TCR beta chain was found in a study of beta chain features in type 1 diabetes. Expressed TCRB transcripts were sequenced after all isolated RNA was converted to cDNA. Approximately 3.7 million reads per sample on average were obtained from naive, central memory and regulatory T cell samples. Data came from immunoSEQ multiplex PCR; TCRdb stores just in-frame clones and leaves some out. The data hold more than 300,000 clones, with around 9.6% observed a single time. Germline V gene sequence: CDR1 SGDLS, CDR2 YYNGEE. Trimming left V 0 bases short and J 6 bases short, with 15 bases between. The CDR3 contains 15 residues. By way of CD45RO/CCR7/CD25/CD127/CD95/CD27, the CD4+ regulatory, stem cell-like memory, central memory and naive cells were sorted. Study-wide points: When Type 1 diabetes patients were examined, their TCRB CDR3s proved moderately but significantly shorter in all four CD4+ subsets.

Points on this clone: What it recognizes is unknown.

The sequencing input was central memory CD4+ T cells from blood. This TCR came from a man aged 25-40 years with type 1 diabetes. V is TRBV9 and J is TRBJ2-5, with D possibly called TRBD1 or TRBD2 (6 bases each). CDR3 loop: CASSVAHGGGKTQYF. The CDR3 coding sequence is TGTGCCAGCAGCGTAGCTCACGGAGGGGGAAAGACCCAGTACTTC.